The 20 T cell receptor beta chains in this list originate from one sample, sequenced in a study of blood T cell repertoires in COVID-19. Sequencing used immunoSEQ multiplex PCR; TCRdb keeps in-frame clones, though not all of them. The data show a few hundred thousand clones, 65% to 90% seen once. Specimen: PBMCs or T cells enriched from blood (not recorded which). Receptors originate from a man aged 35 to 55 who had recovered from COVID-19.

The rearrangement links TRBV4-2 to TRBJ2-5, with a weak D call TRBD2 (5 bases). CDR1 and CDR2 from the germline V gene are LGHNA and YNFKEQ. V was cut by 2 bases and J by 3 bases, with 7 bases left in between. The CDR3 is 13 amino acids. The CDR3 DNA follows: TGTGCCAGCAGCCAATGGGGAGAAGAGACCCAGTACTTC. It specifies CASSQWGEETQYF.

The chain employs TRBV6-1 and TRBJ1-6; D unresolved. The V and J ends lost 2 bases and 0 bases respectively, with 17 bases between them. CDR3 size: 19 residues. Germline loops: CDR1 MNHNS, CDR2 SASEGT. The CDR3: CASSELRGGRSSYNSPLHF. The CDR3 nucleotides are TGTGCCAGCAGTGAACTCCGGGGTGGACGGAGCTCCTATAATTCACCCCTCCACTTT.

The chain joins TRBV12-5 to TRBJ1-2; D is unclear. This CDR3 is 14 amino acids long. CDR1 is LGHNT and CDR2 is FRNRAP in the germline V gene. V gave up 3 bases and J gave up 6 bases, with 14 bases separating them. This chain's CDR3 is CASGFPGQEDGYTF. In nucleotides, the CDR3 is TGTGCTAGTGGTTTTCCCGGCCAAGAGGATGGCTACACCTTC.

The V gene is TRBV6-5, the J gene TRBJ1-3; D not certain. Germline values: CDR1 MNHEY, CDR2 SVGAGI. The CDR3 spans 13 residues. The ends were cut back, 6 bases at V and 0 bases at J, with 6 bases in the middle. The CDR3 DNA follows: TGTGCCAGCAGCTCGAGCTCTGGAAACACCATATATTTT. Residues: CASSSSSGNTIYF.

The chain links TRBV5-1 to TRBJ1-5; no firm D call. CDR1 is SGHRS, CDR2 YFSETQ, per germline. Trimming shortened V by 3 bases and J by 5 bases, and 9 bases separated the two germline ends. This CDR3 is built from 13 residues. In DNA form, the CDR3 reads TGCGCCAGCAGCTCCGCGGGTGATCAGCCCCAGCATTTT. It specifies CASSSAGDQPQHF.

This chain uses TRBV10-3 with TRBJ2-5, with 10 nucleotides matching TRBD2. V dropped 4 bases and J dropped 4; count of bases not matched to a gene: 6. CDR3 length: 15 residues. Germline values: CDR1 ENHRY, CDR2 SYGVKD. The DNA of the CDR3 is TGTGCCATCAGTGTCGGTAGCGGGGGGAGAGAGACCCAGTACTTC. It encodes CAISVGSGGRETQYF.

The chain joins TRBV10-3 to TRBJ2-1; no clear D. In germline, CDR1 is ENHRY, CDR2 SYGVKD. V gave up 4 bases and J gave up 4 bases, with 8 bases separating them. The CDR3 spans 13 residues. CDR3: CAISGAGYNEQFF. For the CDR3, the DNA is TGTGCCATCAGTGGAGCAGGATACAATGAGCAGTTCTTC.

The genes are TRBV5-1 and TRBJ1-4; D is perhaps TRBD1 (5 bases). V shed 4 bases and J shed 8 bases, with 15 bases lying between them. CDR3 length: 14 amino acids. CDR1 is SGHRS, CDR2 YFSETQ, per germline. CDR3 DNA sequence: TGCGCCAGCAGCCTTGGGGCGGGGGTGGAAAAACTGTTTTTT. Translating gives CASSLGAGVEKLFF. The complete variable domain, with remaining parts taken from reference TRBV5-1 and TRBJ1-4, reads KAGVTQTPRYLIKTRGQQVTLSCSPISGHRSVSWYQQTPGQGLQFLFEYFSETQRNKGNFPGRFSGRQFSNSRSEMNVSTLELGDSALYLCASSLGAGVEKLFFGSGTQLSVL.

J is TRBJ1-2 and V is TRBV9; D call uncertain. With 4 bases removed from V and 0 bases from J, the gap between germline ends came to 13 bases. The CDR3 has 15 residues. Germline V gene data show CDR1 as SGDLS and CDR2 as YYNGEE. The DNA of the CDR3 is TGTGCCAGCAGCCCCCGGTTGGAGACTAACTATGGCTACACCTTC. Translating it yields CASSPRLETNYGYTF.

The V gene is TRBV4-3, the J gene TRBJ2-7; D unclear. Looked up from germline, CDR1 is LGHNA and CDR2 is YSLEER. With 0 bases removed from V and 2 bases from J, the gap between germline ends came to 5 bases. The CDR3 extends over 13 amino acids. The CDR3, as DNA: TGCGCCAGCAGCCAAGATACAACCTACGAGCAGTACTTC. Translating gives CASSQDTTYEQYF.

The DNA of the CDR3 is TGCGCCAGCAGCACGGGACAGAGCCTTGGAAACACCATATATTTT. Its protein product is CASSTGQSLGNTIYF. The V gene is TRBV5-1, the J gene TRBJ1-3, with TRBD1 identical over 7 bases. V gave up 4 bases and J gave up 3 bases; unmatched junction bases: 7. The CDR3 has 15 residues. CDR1 SGHRS and CDR2 YFSETQ come from the germline V gene.

The chain joins TRBV5-1 to TRBJ2-7, with 9 bases matching TRBD2. The CDR3 covers 15 residues. The V gene end was trimmed by 4 bases and the J gene end by 6 bases; junction bases not matched to a gene: 11. Germline V CDR1 and CDR2: SGHRS, YFSETQ. The DNA of the CDR3 is TGCGCCAGCAGCACCTTGGGGACTAGCAAGGTCGAGCAGTACTTC. It yields the protein CASSTLGTSKVEQYF.

The chain links TRBV30 to TRBJ2-1; TRBD2 matches 12 bases. Germline CDR1 GTSNPN, CDR2 SVGIG (reference sequence). The V segment lost 0 bases and the J segment 6 bases; nucleotides outside the gene matches: 9. The CDR3 loop spans 17 amino acids. The DNA for the CDR3 is TGTGCCTGGAGTGTCCCGACTAGCGGGAGTTCTACCAATGAGCAGTTCTTC. Translating gives CAWSVPTSGSSTNEQFF.

CDR3 DNA: TGTGCCATCAGTGAACCGACAGGGGGCCCGACCATATATTTT. Amino acids: CAISEPTGGPTIYF. The V and J genes are TRBV10-3 and TRBJ1-3, with TRBD1 matching 10 bases. V lost 3 bases to trimming and J lost 10 bases; unmatched junction nucleotides: 6. CDR3 length: 14 amino acids. Germline V lookup: CDR1 ENHRY, CDR2 SYGVKD.

The chain combines TRBV7-8 with TRBJ2-1; 9 nucleotides match TRBD2. The CDR3 has 15 residues. Germline assignment: CDR1 SGHVS and CDR2 FQNEAQ. V trimming: 0 bases; J trimming: 10 bases; junction bases outside the gene matches: 7. The CDR3 region has the DNA TGTGCCAGCAGCTTAGCGCCTAGCGGGAATCGGGAGCAGTTCTTC. Amino acids: CASSLAPSGNREQFF. The full variable domain, rest sourced from reference TRBV7-8 and TRBJ2-1, is GAGVSQSPRYKVAKRGQDVALRCDPISGHVSLFWYQQALGQGPEFLTYFQNEAQLDKSGLPSDRFFAERPEGSVSTLKIQRTQQEDSAVYLCASSLAPSGNREQFFGPGTRLTVL.

The chain carries TRBV18 and TRBJ1-5; TRBD1 aligns across 7 bases. Germline CDR1 reads KGHSH; CDR2 reads LQKENI. J gave up 3 bases and V 3 bases, and 5 bases lay outside the gene matches. There are 15 residues in the CDR3. The CDR3 coding sequence is TGTGCCAGCTCACCCGACAGGGCCTTCAATCAGCCCCAGCATTTT. Translation gives CASSPDRAFNQPQHF.

The chain couples TRBV7-2 to TRBJ1-2; D is unresolved. V lost 1 base and J lost 6, with 9 bases in between. Germline-derived CDR1 and CDR2 are SGHTA and FQGNSA. The CDR3 contains 13 residues. The chain's CDR3 is CASSLGLRDGYTF. The CDR3 region has the DNA TGTGCCAGCAGCTTAGGATTGAGGGATGGCTACACCTTC. The full variable domain, rest sourced from reference TRBV7-2 and TRBJ1-2, is GAGVSQSPSNKVTEKGKDVELRCDPISGHTALYWYRQSLGQGLEFLIYFQGNSAPDKSGLPSDRFSAERTGGSVSTLTIQRTQQEDSAVYLCASSLGLRDGYTFGSGTRLTVV.

Notes on this clone: This sample also contains other DNA sequences that code for the same CDR3. The chain has TRBV9 and TRBJ2-7, with TRBD2 identical over 8 bases. CDR1 is SGDLS, CDR2 YYNGEE, per germline. CDR3 length equals 14 residues. The trim removed 0 bases at V and 3 bases at J, leaving 2 bases unmatched. CDR3 in amino acids: CASSVGAGGYEQYF. As DNA, the CDR3 is TGTGCCAGCAGCGTAGGGGCGGGGGGCTACGAGCAGTACTTC.

The chain joins TRBV3-1 (or the pseudogene TRBV3-2) to TRBJ1-1; D may be TRBD1 (6 bases). The CDR3 is 13 amino acids. CDR1 LGHDT and CDR2 YNNKEL come from the germline V gene (reference sequence). Trimming took 2 bases from V and 7 from J, leaving 11 bases between them. CDR3 DNA: TGTGCCAGCAGCCAAAGGGGGAAGGGTGAAGCTTTCTTT. This sequence encodes CASSQRGKGEAFF.

CDR3 in amino acids: CASSRGFGEKLFF. CDR3 sequence (DNA): TGTGCCAGCAGCCGAGGGTTTGGTGAAAAACTGTTTTTT. The J gene is TRBJ1-4, the V gene TRBV14; no reliable D call. The CDR3 has 13 residues. V lost 4 bases and J 7 bases, leaving 10 bases between the germline ends. Germline V gene sequence: CDR1 SGHDN, CDR2 FVKESK.